The rows below give T cell receptor beta chains drawn from one sample of a study of T cell changes during pregnancy in multiple sclerosis. The protocol was immunoSEQ multiplex PCR, while the TCRdb copy is restricted to in-frame clones and leaves out a portion. The sample yields more than 90,000 clones, roughly 90% seen once. Sequenced here: peripheral blood, sampled in the third trimester of pregnancy. The receptors originated from a female donor with multiple sclerosis, enrolled in a pregnancy study. Both conserved end residues are part of each CDR3. Fields, in order: D gene, CDR3 length, clone size, J gene, V gene, CDR3 DNA, CDR3 protein. A D gene is named only where the DNA matches it firmly. Not all rows give a size; the values are once, few, many and, for expanded clones, a class.

>-|14|once|TRBJ2-1|TRBV4-2
TGTGCCAGCAGCCAGGAGGGACTTTTTAATGAGCAGTTCTTC
CASSQEGLFNEQFF
>-|15|-|TRBJ1-3|TRBV13
TGTGCCAGCAGCCGCAGGGGAGGGCGGCAAGTGGCCATATATTTT
CASSRRGGRQVAIYF
>-|15|-|TRBJ1-2|TRBV7-2
TGTGCCAGCAGCTTAGCGGAGGTCGCTAACTATGGCTACACCTTC
CASSLAEVANYGYTF
>-|15|-|TRBJ2-5|TRBV10-3
TGTGCCATCAGTGAGGGACCTCCAGGGTGGGAGACCCAGTACTTC
CAISEGPPGWETQYF
>-|15|-|TRBJ2-1|TRBV10-1
TGCGCCAGCAGGACAAAGGGGCAAAAGTACAATGAGCAGTTCTTC
CASRTKGQKYNEQFF
>TRBD2|19|once|TRBJ2-3|TRBV4-2
TGTGCCAGCAGCCGAGAGGCTAGCGGGGGGAAGGGGTACGCAGATACGCAGTATTTT
CASSREASGGKGYADTQYF
>-|13|once|TRBJ2-7|TRBV2
TGTGCCAGCAGGGACGGAGGAACCTACGAGCAGTACTTC
CASRDGGTYEQYF
>TRBD2|17|-|TRBJ2-7|TRBV10-2
TGCGCCAGCAGTGAACTAGCGGGAGGGTCTAGTAGGAACGAGCAGTACTTC
CASSELAGGSSRNEQYF
>TRBD2|16|-|TRBJ2-2|TRBV28
TGTGCCAGCAGTTTACTGGGACTACCGAACACCGGGGAGCTGTTTTTT
CASSLLGLPNTGELFF
>-|17|-|TRBJ1-3|TRBV18
TGTGCCAGCTCACAAAGGCGGGGGCTTCCATCTGGAAACACCATATATTTT
CASSQRRGLPSGNTIYF